This is a list of T cell receptor beta chains from one sample in a study of T-cell reconstitution after alpha-beta-depleted transplantation in children. In TCRdb, the PCR reads were re-called with MiXCR into one record per CDR3 protein. The table shows under 350,000 distinct CDR3 sequences, with nearly 10% occurring only once. The specimen was PBMCs from the stem cell graft donor, collected from the stem cell graft. The receptors derive from a human donor who donated a stem cell graft to a child with SCID. CDR3s include the opening cysteine and the closing phenylalanine or tryptophan. D genes are given only for firm matches. Size tells how often a clone was seen (once, few, many) or the class of an expanded clone, and some rows leave it out.

clone_size	v_call	cdr3_length	d_call	j_call	cdr3_nt	cdr3_aa
few	TRBV12-3/TRBV12-4	15	-	TRBJ2-7	TGTGCCAGCAGCCCAACAGGGAAGTCGGATCGCGAGCAGTACTTC	CASSPTGKSDREQYF
-	TRBV5-1	15	TRBD2	TRBJ2-1	TGCGCCAGCAGCCAGAGCGGGAGCTCCTACAATGAGCAGTTCTTC	CASSQSGSSYNEQFF
many	TRBV18	17	TRBD1	TRBJ2-6	TGTGCCAGCTCAGGACCGGGACAGAGCTCTGGGGCCAACGTCCTGACTTTC	CASSGPGQSSGANVLTF
few	TRBV7-2	14	-	TRBJ2-5	TGTGCCAGCAGCTTAGACCGGGTTGAGGAGACCCAGTACTTC	CASSLDRVEETQYF
-	TRBV12-3/TRBV12-4	15	-	TRBJ2-7	TGTGCCAGCAGCCTACCTCCGGACGTACCCTACGAGCAGTACTTC	CASSLPPDVPYEQYF
-	TRBV3-1	12	-	TRBJ2-5	TGTGCCAGCAGCCAAGTTAAGGAGACCCAGTACTTC	CASSQVKETQYF
few	TRBV12-3/TRBV12-4	14	-	TRBJ2-5	TGTGCCAGCAGCCCATTCGAAATGATGGAGACCCAGTACTTC	CASSPFEMMETQYF
many	TRBV7-3	12	-	TRBJ1-1	TGTGCCAGCAGCCCTGGGGGCACTGAAGCTTTCTTT	CASSPGGTEAFF
many	TRBV6-5	14	TRBD2	TRBJ2-3	TGTGCCAGCAGACCCGGGAGGGGCACAGATACGCAGTATTTT	CASRPGRGTDTQYF
few	TRBV20-1	16	TRBD2	TRBJ2-5	TGCAGTGCGCACCGACTAGCGGGGGGCAACCAAGAGACCCAGTACTTC	CSAHRLAGGNQETQYF
few	TRBV20-1	11	-	TRBJ1-1	TGCAGTGCTACTGGGGGAGTTGAAGCTTTCTTT	CSATGGVEAFF
few	TRBV5-4	16	-	TRBJ2-3	TGTGCCAGCAGCCTACCCTCCGTCACAGGTCCAGATACGCAGTATTTT	CASSLPSVTGPDTQYF
few	TRBV7-9	17	TRBD1	TRBJ2-3	TGTGCCAGCACCGTGATCGGACAGGGGAATCCCGCAGATACGCAGTATTTT	CASTVIGQGNPADTQYF
few	TRBV29-1	17	-	TRBJ2-7	TGCAGCGTTGGGATAAGGCTTCCGGGACGGACTCTCTACGAGCAGTACTTC	CSVGIRLPGRTLYEQYF
-	TRBV9	17	TRBD2	TRBJ2-3	TGTGCCAGCAGCCCTCCCCCGAGCGGGGGTAACACAGATACGCAGTATTTT	CASSPPPSGGNTDTQYF
many	TRBV5-1	15	-	TRBJ1-4	TGCGCCAGCACCCGGGACGGCGCAACTAATGAAAAACTGTTTTTT	CASTRDGATNEKLFF
-	TRBV6-5	16	TRBD1	TRBJ2-2	TGTGCCAGCAGTTCCGGACAGGGGGCGGGAACCGGGGAGCTGTTTTTT	CASSSGQGAGTGELFF
-	TRBV10-1	14	-	TRBJ2-2	TGCGCCAGCAGACGGGACCCGGAGGCCGGGGAGCTGTTTTTT	CASRRDPEAGELFF
few	TRBV6-1	15	-	TRBJ2-1	TGTGCCAGCAGTGAAGGGACGAGCTCCTACAATGAGCAGTTCTTC	CASSEGTSSYNEQFF
many	TRBV12-3/TRBV12-4	14	-	TRBJ1-1	TGTGCCAGCAGGACCACAGCCGGTGGCACTGAAGCTTTCTTT	CASRTTAGGTEAFF
-	TRBV7-2	16	TRBD1	TRBJ1-1	TGTGCCAGCAGCAGATCACCGACAGGGGTGTCCACTGAAGCTTTCTTT	CASSRSPTGVSTEAFF
-	TRBV5-1	16	TRBD2	TRBJ2-7	TGCGCCAGCTCGGTTGGGTCCGGACTAGCTTCCTACGAGCAGTACTTC	CASSVGSGLASYEQYF
-	TRBV15	14	TRBD1	TRBJ2-2	TGTACCACCAGCAGTAAAACAGGGGTCGGGGAGCTGTTTTTT	CTTSSKTGVGELFF
few	TRBV6-4	14	-	TRBJ1-2	TGTGCCAGCAGTGACACATGGGCCCCCCATGGCTACACCTTC	CASSDTWAPHGYTF
many	TRBV7-9	14	-	TRBJ2-5	TGTGCCAGCAGCTTATTGGGGAACCAAGAGACCCAGTACTTC	CASSLLGNQETQYF
many	TRBV20-1	13	TRBD2	TRBJ2-7	TGCAGTGCTAGAGATGGGACTAAATACGAGCAGTACTTC	CSARDGTKYEQYF
-	TRBV27	13	-	TRBJ2-2	TGTGCCAGCAGTTCGGGAGACACCGGGGAGCTGTTTTTT	CASSSGDTGELFF
-	TRBV7-9	17	-	TRBJ2-1	TGTGCCAGCAGCCCGGGTCGGACCTCCGCTGCCTACAATGAGCAGTTCTTC	CASSPGRTSAAYNEQFF